This T cell receptor (beta chain) was found in a study of cytomegalovirus exposure and HLA in healthy donors. Background on the study: The roughly 130 validation repertoires used the same platform as the roughly 670 first-cohort repertoires, a later analysis reported.

General study results and limits: Researchers reported that a few CMV-associated chains were confirmed in vitro as CMV antigen-specific. Cytomegalovirus association was assigned to about 150 TCR beta chains.

Sequencing used immunoSEQ multiplex PCR; TCRdb keeps in-frame clones, though not all of them. The sample has 95,000 to 150,000 clones; around nine tenths are singletons. Regarding this clone: Its antigen is still unknown.

The sequence was collected from a woman aged 18-30 years in good health and CMV-seronegative. Material: PBMCs.

CDR3 sequence reads: CASSGANGRGDTDTQYF. In DNA form, the CDR3 reads TGTGCCAGCAGTGGAGCAAACGGGCGGGGGGACACAGATACGCAGTATTTT. The chain uses TRBV2 and TRBJ2-3; TRBD2 matches 8 bases. After removal of 4 bases from V and 2 bases from J, the junction contained 11 bases not matched to a gene. The CDR3 has 17 residues. Germline CDR1 reads SNHLY; CDR2 reads FYNNEI.